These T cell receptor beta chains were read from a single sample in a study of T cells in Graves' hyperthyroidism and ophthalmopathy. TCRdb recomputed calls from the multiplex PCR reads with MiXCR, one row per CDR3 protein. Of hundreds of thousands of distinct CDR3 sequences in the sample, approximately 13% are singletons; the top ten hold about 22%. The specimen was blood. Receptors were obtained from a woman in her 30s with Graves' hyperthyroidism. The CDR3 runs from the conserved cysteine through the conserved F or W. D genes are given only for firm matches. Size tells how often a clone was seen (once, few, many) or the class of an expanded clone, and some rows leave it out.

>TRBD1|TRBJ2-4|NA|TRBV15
TGTGCCACCAGCATCCCCCTTATGACAGGGGGCCTAAAAAACATTCAGTACTTC
CATSIPLMTGGLKNIQYF
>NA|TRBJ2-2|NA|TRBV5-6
TGTGCCAGCAGCTCCCTAGGATCCGGGGCGCTGTTTTTT
CASSSLGSGALFF
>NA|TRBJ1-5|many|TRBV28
TGTGCCAGCAGTAACAGGCTAGCTCAGCCCCAGCATTTT
CASSNRLAQPQHF
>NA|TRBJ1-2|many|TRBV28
TGTGCCAGCAGTTTCACAGGCGGGGGAATGGATGGCTACACCTTC
CASSFTGGGMDGYTF
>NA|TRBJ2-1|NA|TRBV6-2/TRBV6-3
TGTGCCAGCAGTAAAAGTCTGAACCCGAACAATGAGCAGTTCTTC
CASSKSLNPNNEQFF
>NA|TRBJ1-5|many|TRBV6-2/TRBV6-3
TGTGCCAGCAGTAGCTGGGGTGACCCCAATCAGCCCCAGCATTTT
CASSSWGDPNQPQHF
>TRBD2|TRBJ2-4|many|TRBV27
TGTGCCAGCTCCCTCCTCGGGACTAGCGGGAGAGTAAACATTCAGTACTTC
CASSLLGTSGRVNIQYF
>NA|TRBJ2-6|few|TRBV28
TGTGCCAGCAGTCCTCCTGGAGGTGGGGCCAACGTCCTGACTTTC
CASSPPGGGANVLTF
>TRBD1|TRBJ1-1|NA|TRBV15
TGTGCCACCAGCGGGACAGGGGGGACTGAAGCTTTCTTT
CATSGTGGTEAFF
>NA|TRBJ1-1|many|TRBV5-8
TGTGCCAGCAGCTTGAACAGGGATAGCACTGAAGCTTTCTTT
CASSLNRDSTEAFF
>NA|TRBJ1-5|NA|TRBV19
TGTGCCATTAGTATTGATCGGGGGAGCAATCAGCCCCAGCATTTT
CAISIDRGSNQPQHF
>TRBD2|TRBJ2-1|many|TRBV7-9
TGTGCCAGCAGCCCGACCCCCTTAAGCGGGAGCTCCTACAATGAGCAGTTCTTC
CASSPTPLSGSSYNEQFF
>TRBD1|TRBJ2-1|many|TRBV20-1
TGCAGTGCTACATCCCGGGACAGGCAGTTCTTC
CSATSRDRQFF
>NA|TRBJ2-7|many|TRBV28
TGTGCCAGCATACGAGGACAACCCTACGAGCAGTACTTC
CASIRGQPYEQYF
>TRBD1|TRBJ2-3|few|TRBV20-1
TGCAGTGCTAACCACCAGGGGGACCTCACAGATACGCAGTATTTT
CSANHQGDLTDTQYF
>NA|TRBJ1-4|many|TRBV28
TGTGCCAGCAGTCCCGGACAGACTAATGAAAAACTGTTTTTT
CASSPGQTNEKLFF
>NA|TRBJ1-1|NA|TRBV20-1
TGCAGTGCTAGAGAAGTGGGCATGAACACTGAAGCTTTCTTT
CSAREVGMNTEAFF
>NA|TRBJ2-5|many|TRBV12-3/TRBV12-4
TGTGCCAGCAGCCGGGCGGGCGGCGAGACCCAGTACTTC
CASSRAGGETQYF
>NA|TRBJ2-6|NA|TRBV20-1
TGCAGTGCGTTGTCCGGGGCCAACGTCCTGACTTTC
CSALSGANVLTF
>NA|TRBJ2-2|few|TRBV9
TGTGCCAGCAGCGTAGATCACAGGGACGTAAGAACCGGGGAGCTGTTTTTT
CASSVDHRDVRTGELFF
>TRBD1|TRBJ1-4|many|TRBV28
TGTGCCAGCAGTGGCCGACAGGGGGGTGTTGAAAAACTGTTTTTT
CASSGRQGGVEKLFF
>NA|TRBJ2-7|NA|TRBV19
TGTGCCAGTAGTGGGGGACCGGGACGTAAAGCCTACGAGCAGTACTTC
CASSGGPGRKAYEQYF
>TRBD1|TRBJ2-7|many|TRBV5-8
TGTGCCAGCAGCTTGGTACAGGGGGCATCGTACGAGCAGTACTTC
CASSLVQGASYEQYF
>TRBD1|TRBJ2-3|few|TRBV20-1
TGCAGTGCTAGGAGGTCAGGGGGCAGAAGTGACACAGATACGCAGTATTTT
CSARRSGGRSDTDTQYF
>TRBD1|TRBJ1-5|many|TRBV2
TGTGCCAGCAGTCGAGACAGGGGGATCGGTCAGCCCCAGCATTTT
CASSRDRGIGQPQHF
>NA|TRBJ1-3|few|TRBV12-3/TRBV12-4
TGTGCCAGCAGTTATTTGGGAAACACCATATATTTT
CASSYLGNTIYF
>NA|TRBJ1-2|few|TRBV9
TGTGCCAGCAGCGTAGGGATTTCCCCGAGATCGGGAGACTATGGCTACACCTTC
CASSVGISPRSGDYGYTF
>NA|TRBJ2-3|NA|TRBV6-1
TGTGCCAGCAAGCGGGCAGATACGCAGTATTTT
CASKRADTQYF
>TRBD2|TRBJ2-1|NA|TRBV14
TGTGCCAGCAGCCGAAGCGGAGGACTAGCGGGGGGAAATGAGCAGTTCTTC
CASSRSGGLAGGNEQFF
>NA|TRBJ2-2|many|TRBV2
TGTGCCAGCAGTTTAGGGTATTCCACCGGGGAGCTGTTTTTT
CASSLGYSTGELFF
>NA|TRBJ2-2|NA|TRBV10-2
TGCGCCAGCAGTGAGGGGGAGCTGTTTTTT
CASSEGELFF
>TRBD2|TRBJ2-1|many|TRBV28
TGTGCCAGCAGTCGTGGACTAGCGGGAAACAATGAGCAGTTCTTC
CASSRGLAGNNEQFF
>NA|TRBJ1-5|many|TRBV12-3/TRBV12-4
TGTGCCAGCAAAGGTACGCCTAGCAATCAGCCCCAGCATTTT
CASKGTPSNQPQHF
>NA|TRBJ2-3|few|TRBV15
TGTGCCACCACCGCCGGTTTTCAAGGCACAGATACGCAGTATTTT
CATTAGFQGTDTQYF
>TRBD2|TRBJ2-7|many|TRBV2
TGTGCCAGCGATGGGGCTAGCGGGAGCTACGAGCAGTACTTC
CASDGASGSYEQYF
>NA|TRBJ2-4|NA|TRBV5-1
TGCGCCAGCAGCTCGGGGGGCGGAAACATTCAGTACTTC
CASSSGGGNIQYF
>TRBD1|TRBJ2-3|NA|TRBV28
TGTGCCAGCAGTCCCGGGACAGGGGACGCAGATATGCAGTATTTT
CASSPGTGDADMQYF
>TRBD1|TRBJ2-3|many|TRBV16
TGTGCCAGCAGCCAATCCGGGACAGCCTCAGATACGCAGTATTTT
CASSQSGTASDTQYF
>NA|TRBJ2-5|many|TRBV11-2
TGTGCCAGCAGCTTGGTCGAGGGCCAAGAGACCCAGTACTTC
CASSLVEGQETQYF
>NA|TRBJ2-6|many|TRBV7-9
TGTGCCAGCAGCTTGGGATCAGGGGCCAACGTCCTGACTTTC
CASSLGSGANVLTF
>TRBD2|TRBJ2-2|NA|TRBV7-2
TGTGCCAGCAGCTTAACTAGCGGGAGCGGGGGGGAGCTGTTTTTT
CASSLTSGSGGELFF
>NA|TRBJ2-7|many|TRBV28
TGTGCCAGCAGTTTAATACAGGCAGGGGACTACGAGCAGTACTTC
CASSLIQAGDYEQYF
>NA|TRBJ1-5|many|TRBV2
TGTGCCAGCAGTGAAGACTTAAGGAATCAGCCCCAGCATTTT
CASSEDLRNQPQHF
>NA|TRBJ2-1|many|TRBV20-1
TGCAGTGCTAGAGTTGGAGCCTACAATGAGCAGTTCTTC
CSARVGAYNEQFF
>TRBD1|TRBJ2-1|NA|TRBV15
TGTGCCACCAGCAGAGATAGGGGGCGGGTAGGGGCCTTCTCAGAGGGGTTCTTC
CATSRDRGRVGAFSEGFF
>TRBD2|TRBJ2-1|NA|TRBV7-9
TGTGCCAGCAGCTTCTGGCTAAGCGGGAGGGCCGAAAATGAGCAGTTCTTC
CASSFWLSGRAENEQFF
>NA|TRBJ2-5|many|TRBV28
TGTGCCAGCAGTCGCCACGGGGGAGAAGAGACCCAGTACTTC
CASSRHGGEETQYF
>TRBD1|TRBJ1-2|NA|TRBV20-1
TGCAGTGCTAGAGATCTCCGGACAGGGCCTAACTATGGCTACACCTTC
CSARDLRTGPNYGYTF